The rows below give T cell receptor beta chains drawn from one sample of a study of T cell clusters in autoimmune cytopenias. One entry per CDR3 protein, without DNA, is what TCRdb gives after re-calling the multiplex PCR reads. The sample shows about 9,500 distinct CDR3 sequences, and about 9.2% sits with its ten largest clones. Sequencing used peripheral blood. These receptors originate from a human donor with an autoimmune cytopenia or autoimmune hepatitis (not recorded which). CDR3s include the opening cysteine and the closing phenylalanine or tryptophan. Clone sizes are given selectively: once, few, many, or a class where the clone is expanded.

clone_size | j_call | v_call | cdr3_aa
- | TRBJ2-1 | TRBV7-2 | CASRGGLGKQFF
medium-sized | TRBJ2-2 | TRBV18 | CASSPPAGTGELFF
medium-sized | TRBJ2-3 | TRBV29-1 | CSVAPRTISTDTQYF
medium-sized | TRBJ2-2 | TRBV6-6 | CASRSGTGVTGELFF
medium-sized | TRBJ1-2 | TRBV6-5 | CASSYSRGTGIYGYTF
- | TRBJ2-2 | TRBV2 | CASSGGYSGELFF
medium-sized | TRBJ2-7 | TRBV6-5 | CASSTPGGVGYEQYF
- | TRBJ2-1 | TRBV10-1 | CASSGGTSGRREQFF
- | TRBJ2-4 | TRBV18 | CASSPPSRGLVKNIQYF
medium-sized | TRBJ1-2 | TRBV6-5 | CASSTTNYGYTF
medium-sized | TRBJ2-2 | TRBV19 | CASSTGRSGELFF
- | TRBJ1-5 | TRBV6-2/TRBV6-3 | CASSFPQNQPQHF
medium-sized | TRBJ2-2 | TRBV5-4 | CASSLDRAGELFF
medium-sized | TRBJ2-1 | TRBV6-2/TRBV6-3 | CASRQAGGSYNEQFF
- | TRBJ1-6 | TRBV4-3 | CASSQKYRGTNNSPLHF
medium-sized | TRBJ1-3 | TRBV19 | CASSAKRTASGNTIYF
medium-sized | TRBJ2-5 | TRBV7-6 | CASSYKAFQETQYF
- | TRBJ1-6 | TRBV12-3/TRBV12-4 | CASSRGGNSPLHF
medium-sized | TRBJ2-1 | TRBV12-3/TRBV12-4 | CASNKRLAGDYNEQFF
medium-sized | TRBJ2-7 | TRBV13 | CASSTGQGAYEQYF
- | TRBJ2-1 | TRBV24-1 | CATSDSGLGDEQFF
medium-sized | TRBJ2-3 | TRBV7-9 | CASTPPDGGSADTQYF
- | TRBJ2-2 | TRBV7-9 | CASSLVDTGELFF
medium-sized | TRBJ2-1 | TRBV29-1 | CSVKYLAGTNEQFF
- | TRBJ1-1 | TRBV4-3 | CASSQGEIHGESTEAFF
medium-sized | TRBJ2-7 | TRBV19 | CASSIGRTYEQYF
- | TRBJ2-5 | TRBV7-9 | CASSLGNSGSFQETQYF
medium-sized | TRBJ1-2 | TRBV27 | CASSRGIGDGYTF
- | TRBJ2-6 | TRBV18 | CASSPLRQGDAPGANVLTF
- | TRBJ1-6 | TRBV30 | CAWSLVNSPLHF
- | TRBJ2-7 | TRBV12-3/TRBV12-4 | CASSRSFEQYF
- | TRBJ2-3 | TRBV5-6 | CASSLGLAGAGFGTDTQYF
- | TRBJ2-7 | TRBV20-1 | CSASMGQGIVEQYF
- | TRBJ2-4 | TRBV11-2 | CASRAFDKGRNIQYF
- | TRBJ1-5 | TRBV6-1 | CASSPGTESKGNQPQHF
medium-sized | TRBJ2-3 | TRBV24-1 | CATSDLRQDSDTQYF
- | TRBJ1-3 | TRBV6-6 | CASRTGPGGNTIYF
- | TRBJ2-5 | TRBV7-9 | CASSREGGRKTQYF
medium-sized | TRBJ1-3 | TRBV7-9 | CASSLAELAIYF
- | TRBJ1-3 | TRBV27 | CASRGSRGNTIYF
medium-sized | TRBJ2-2 | TRBV15 | CATSTYLEPSGELFF
- | TRBJ1-3 | TRBV11-2 | CASSRDRGAGNTIYF
- | TRBJ2-6 | TRBV12-3/TRBV12-4 | CASSLMGTLSGANVLTF
medium-sized | TRBJ2-5 | TRBV5-6 | CASSSTGWETQYF
- | TRBJ1-6 | TRBV12-3/TRBV12-4 | CASSSAGLNSPLHF
- | TRBJ2-7 | TRBV4-2 | CASSQWTSGSSYEQYF
- | TRBJ1-2 | TRBV5-6 | CASSPDTGGYGYTF
medium-sized | TRBJ2-2 | TRBV6-5 | CASKIQDNTGELFF
- | TRBJ2-7 | TRBV5-1 | CASSLDGTGDSEQYF
- | TRBJ1-2 | TRBV19 | CASSIDGGPVYGYTF
- | TRBJ2-7 | TRBV5-4 | CASKWQGAYEQYF
- | TRBJ1-2 | TRBV4-2 | CASSQAGVVDYGYTF
medium-sized | TRBJ1-5 | TRBV19 | CASSRTGNRSNQPQHF
medium-sized | TRBJ1-2 | TRBV5-6 | CASSLANGDGYTF
medium-sized | TRBJ1-6 | TRBV27 | CASGRPGSPLHF
- | TRBJ2-7 | TRBV5-4 | CASRPQGRTYEQYF
- | TRBJ1-4 | TRBV19 | CATTPSAGVPTNEKLFF
- | TRBJ2-5 | TRBV20-1 | CSASSGASRTETQYF
- | TRBJ2-5 | TRBV7-9 | CASSRWGGETQYF